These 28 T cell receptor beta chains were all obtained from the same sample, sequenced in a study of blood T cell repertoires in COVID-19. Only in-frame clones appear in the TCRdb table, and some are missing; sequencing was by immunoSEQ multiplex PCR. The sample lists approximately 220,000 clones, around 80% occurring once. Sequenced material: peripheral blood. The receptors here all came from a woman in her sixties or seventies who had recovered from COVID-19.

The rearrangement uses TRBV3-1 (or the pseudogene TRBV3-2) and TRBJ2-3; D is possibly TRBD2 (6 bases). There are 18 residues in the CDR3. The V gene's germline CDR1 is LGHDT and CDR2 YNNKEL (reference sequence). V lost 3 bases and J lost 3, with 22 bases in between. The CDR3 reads CASSQNGRRDVLTDTQYF. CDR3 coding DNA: TGTGCCAGCAGCCAGAATGGAAGGAGGGACGTATTGACAGATACGCAGTATTTT.

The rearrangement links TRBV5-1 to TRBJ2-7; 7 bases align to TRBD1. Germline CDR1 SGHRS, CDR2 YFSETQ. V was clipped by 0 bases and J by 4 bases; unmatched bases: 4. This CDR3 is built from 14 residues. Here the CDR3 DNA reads TGCGCCAGCAGCTTGGCTGGCAGGGGGTACGAGCAGTACTTC. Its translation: CASSLAGRGYEQYF.

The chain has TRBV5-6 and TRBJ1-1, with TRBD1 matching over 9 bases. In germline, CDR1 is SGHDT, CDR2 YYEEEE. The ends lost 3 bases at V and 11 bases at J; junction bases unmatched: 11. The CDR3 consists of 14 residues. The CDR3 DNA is TGTGCCAGCAGCTATGGGGCGGACAGGGGACTGGCTTTCTTT. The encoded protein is CASSYGADRGLAFF.

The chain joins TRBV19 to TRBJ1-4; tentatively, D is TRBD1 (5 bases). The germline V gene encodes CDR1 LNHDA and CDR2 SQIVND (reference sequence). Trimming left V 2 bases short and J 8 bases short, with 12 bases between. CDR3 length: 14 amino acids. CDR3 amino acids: CASSIIGEGEKLFF. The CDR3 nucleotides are TGTGCCAGTAGTATAATCGGGGAGGGGGAAAAACTGTTTTTT. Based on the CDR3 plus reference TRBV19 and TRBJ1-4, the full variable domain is DGGITQSPKYLFRKEGQNVTLSCEQNLNHDAMYWYRQDPGQGLRLIYYSQIVNDFQKGDIAEGYSVSREKKESFPLTVTSAQKNPTAFYLCASSIIGEGEKLFFGSGTQLSVL.

The CDR3 sequence: CASSAQGNLEGYTF. The CDR3 bases are TGTGCCAGCAGCGCTCAGGGGAACTTGGAGGGCTACACCTTC. This chain joins TRBV9 and TRBJ1-2; D may be TRBD1 (6 bases). Germline lookup yields CDR1 SGDLS and CDR2 YYNGEE. With 3 bases removed from V and 8 bases from J, the gap between germline ends came to 17 bases. This CDR3 has 14 residues.

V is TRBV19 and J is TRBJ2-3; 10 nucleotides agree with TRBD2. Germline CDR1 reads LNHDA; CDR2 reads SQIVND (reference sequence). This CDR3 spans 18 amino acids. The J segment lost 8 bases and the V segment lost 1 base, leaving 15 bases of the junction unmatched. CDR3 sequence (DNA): TGTGCCAGTAGTATAGTCTCACCCCCTAGCGGGGGCCAGGGTACGCAGTATTTT. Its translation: CASSIVSPPSGGQGTQYF.

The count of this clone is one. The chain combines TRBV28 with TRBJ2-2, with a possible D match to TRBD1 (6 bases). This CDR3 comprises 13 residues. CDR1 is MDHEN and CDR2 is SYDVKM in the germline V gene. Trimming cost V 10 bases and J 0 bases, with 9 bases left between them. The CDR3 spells CATGDSNTGELFF. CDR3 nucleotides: TGTGCCACAGGGGATTCGAACACCGGGGAGCTGTTTTTT.

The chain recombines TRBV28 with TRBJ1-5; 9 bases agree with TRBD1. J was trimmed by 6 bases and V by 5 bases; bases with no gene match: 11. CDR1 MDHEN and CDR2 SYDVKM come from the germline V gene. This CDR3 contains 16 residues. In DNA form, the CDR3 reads TGTGCCAGCAGTGTTAACAGGGGGCGCGTTCCTCAGCCCCAGCATTTT. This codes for CASSVNRGRVPQPQHF.

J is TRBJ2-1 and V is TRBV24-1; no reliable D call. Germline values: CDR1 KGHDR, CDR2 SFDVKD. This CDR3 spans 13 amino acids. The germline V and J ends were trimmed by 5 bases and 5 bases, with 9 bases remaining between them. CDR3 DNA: TGTGCCACCAGTGTTTCAGATAACAATGAGCAGTTCTTC. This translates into CATSVSDNNEQFF.

CDR3 in DNA: TGTGCCTGGAGCCCGAGGGACAGGGGGTACACTGAAGCTTTCTTT. It specifies CAWSPRDRGYTEAFF. This chain links TRBV30 with TRBJ1-1; 11 bases line up with TRBD1. The CDR3 length is 15 residues. CDR1 and CDR2 from the germline V gene are GTSNPN and SVGIG (reference sequence). The V and J ends lost 3 bases and 3 bases, in that order; junction bases with no gene match: 6.

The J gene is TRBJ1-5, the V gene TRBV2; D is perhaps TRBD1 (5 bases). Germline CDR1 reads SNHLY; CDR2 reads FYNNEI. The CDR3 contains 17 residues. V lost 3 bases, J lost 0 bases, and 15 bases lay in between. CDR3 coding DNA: TGTGCCAGCAGTGAGGTCAGGGTCCCTTATAGCAATCAGCCCCAGCATTTT. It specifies CASSEVRVPYSNQPQHF.

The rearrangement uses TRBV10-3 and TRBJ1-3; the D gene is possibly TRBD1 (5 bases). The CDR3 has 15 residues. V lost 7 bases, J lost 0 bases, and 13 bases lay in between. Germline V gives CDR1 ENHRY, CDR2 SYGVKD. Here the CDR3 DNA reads TGTGCCATCATGGGGACTACTAGCTCTGGAAACACCATATATTTT. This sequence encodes CAIMGTTSSGNTIYF.

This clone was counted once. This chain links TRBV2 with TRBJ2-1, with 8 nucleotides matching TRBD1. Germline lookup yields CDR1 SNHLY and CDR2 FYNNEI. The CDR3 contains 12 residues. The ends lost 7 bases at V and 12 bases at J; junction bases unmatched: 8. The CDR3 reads CASTEQGDGQFF. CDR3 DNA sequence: TGTGCCAGCACCGAACAGGGGGATGGGCAGTTCTTC.

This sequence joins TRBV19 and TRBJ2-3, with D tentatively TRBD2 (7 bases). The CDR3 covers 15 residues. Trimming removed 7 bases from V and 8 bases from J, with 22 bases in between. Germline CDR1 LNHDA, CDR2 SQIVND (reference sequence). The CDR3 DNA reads TGTGCCAGTACCCCGGGGGGCGGGGGCGGCGGTACGCAGTATTTT. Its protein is CASTPGGGGGGTQYF.

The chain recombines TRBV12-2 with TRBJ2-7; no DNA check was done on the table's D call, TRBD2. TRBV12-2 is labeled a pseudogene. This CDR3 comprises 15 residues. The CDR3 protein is CASRSRTSVSYEQYF. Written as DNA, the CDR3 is TGTGCAAGTCGCTCAAGGACTAGTGTCAGCTACGAGCAGTACTTC.

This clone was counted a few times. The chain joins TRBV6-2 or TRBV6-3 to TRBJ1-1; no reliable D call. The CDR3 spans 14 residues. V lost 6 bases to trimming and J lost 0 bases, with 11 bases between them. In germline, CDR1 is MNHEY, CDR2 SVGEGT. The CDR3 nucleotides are TGTGCCAGCAGCTTAGACGGGATGAACACTGAAGCTTTCTTT. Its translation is CASSLDGMNTEAFF.

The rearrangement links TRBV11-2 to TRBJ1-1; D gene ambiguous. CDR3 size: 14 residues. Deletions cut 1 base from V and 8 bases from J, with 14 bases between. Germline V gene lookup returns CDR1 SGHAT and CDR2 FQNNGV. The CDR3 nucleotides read TGTGCCAGCAGCTTAGCGGGAGGGAACAGAGAAGCTTTCTTT. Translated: CASSLAGGNREAFF. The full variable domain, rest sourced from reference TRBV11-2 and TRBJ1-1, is EAGVAQSPRYKIIEKRQSVAFWCNPISGHATLYWYQQILGQGPKLLIQFQNNGVVDDSQLPKDRFSAERLKGVDSTLKIQPAKLEDSAVYLCASSLAGGNREAFFGQGTRLTVV.

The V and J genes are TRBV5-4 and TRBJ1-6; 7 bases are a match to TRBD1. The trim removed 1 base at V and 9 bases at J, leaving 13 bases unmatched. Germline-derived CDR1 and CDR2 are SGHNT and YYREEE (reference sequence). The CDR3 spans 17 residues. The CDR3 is CASSLSVPGQTISPLHF. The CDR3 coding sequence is TGTGCCAGCAGCTTGTCTGTTCCGGGACAGACTATTTCACCCCTCCACTTT.

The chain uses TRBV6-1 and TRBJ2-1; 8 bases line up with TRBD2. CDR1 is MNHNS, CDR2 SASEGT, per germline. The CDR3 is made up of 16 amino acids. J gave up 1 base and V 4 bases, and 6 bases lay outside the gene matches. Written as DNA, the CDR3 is TGTGCCAGCAGTGCGACGGGGGGGCGGTCCTACAATGAGCAGTTCTTC. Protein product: CASSATGGRSYNEQFF.

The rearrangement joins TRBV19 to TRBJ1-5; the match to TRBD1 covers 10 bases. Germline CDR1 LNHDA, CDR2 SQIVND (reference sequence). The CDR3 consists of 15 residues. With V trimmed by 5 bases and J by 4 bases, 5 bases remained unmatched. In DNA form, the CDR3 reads TGTGCCAGTAGTGTGCGACAGGGGGCGAATCAGCCCCAGCATTTT. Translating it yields CASSVRQGANQPQHF.

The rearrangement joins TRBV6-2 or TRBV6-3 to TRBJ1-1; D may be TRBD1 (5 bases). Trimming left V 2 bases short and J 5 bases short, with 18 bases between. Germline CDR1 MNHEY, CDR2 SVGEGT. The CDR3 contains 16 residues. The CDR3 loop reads CASSYPWGTRGTEAFF. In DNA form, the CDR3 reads TGTGCCAGCAGTTACCCTTGGGGGACTCGCGGGACTGAAGCTTTCTTT.

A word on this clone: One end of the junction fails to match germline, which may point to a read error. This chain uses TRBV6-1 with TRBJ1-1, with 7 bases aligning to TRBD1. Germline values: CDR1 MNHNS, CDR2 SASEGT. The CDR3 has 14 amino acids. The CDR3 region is CASSEPRTGTGAFF. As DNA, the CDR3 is TGTGCCAGCAGTGAACCTCGGACAGGAACTGGAGCTTTCTTT.

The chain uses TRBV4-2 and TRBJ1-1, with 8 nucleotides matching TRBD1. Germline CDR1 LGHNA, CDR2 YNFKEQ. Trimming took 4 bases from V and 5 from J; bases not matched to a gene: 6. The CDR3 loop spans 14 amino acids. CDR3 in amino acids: CASSPRTGSTEAFF. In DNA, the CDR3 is TGTGCCAGCAGCCCCAGGACAGGGAGTACTGAAGCTTTCTTT.

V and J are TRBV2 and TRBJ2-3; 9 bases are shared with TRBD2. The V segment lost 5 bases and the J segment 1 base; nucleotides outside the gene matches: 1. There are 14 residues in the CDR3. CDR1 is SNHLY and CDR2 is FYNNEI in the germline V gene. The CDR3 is CASSQRGGTDTQYF. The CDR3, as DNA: TGTGCCAGCAGTCAGCGGGGGGGCACAGATACGCAGTATTTT.

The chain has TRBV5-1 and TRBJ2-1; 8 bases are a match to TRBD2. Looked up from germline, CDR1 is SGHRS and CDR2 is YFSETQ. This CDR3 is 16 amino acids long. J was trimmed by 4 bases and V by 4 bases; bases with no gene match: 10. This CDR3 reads CASSVGSSGVYNEQFF. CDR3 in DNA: TGCGCCAGCAGCGTGGGCAGTAGCGGGGTTTACAATGAGCAGTTCTTC.

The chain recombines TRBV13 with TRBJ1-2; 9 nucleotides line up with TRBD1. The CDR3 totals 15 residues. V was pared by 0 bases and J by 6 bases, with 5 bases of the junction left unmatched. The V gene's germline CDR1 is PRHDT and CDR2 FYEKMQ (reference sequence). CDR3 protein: CASSLGTGGEDGYTF. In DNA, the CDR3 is TGTGCCAGCAGCTTAGGGACAGGGGGAGAGGATGGCTACACCTTC.

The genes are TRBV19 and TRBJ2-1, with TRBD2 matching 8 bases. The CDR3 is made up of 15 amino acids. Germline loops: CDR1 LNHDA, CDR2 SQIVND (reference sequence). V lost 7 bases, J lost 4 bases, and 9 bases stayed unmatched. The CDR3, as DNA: TGTGCCAGTACCATCGGGGGGGCCTGGTACAATGAGCAGTTCTTC. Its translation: CASTIGGAWYNEQFF.

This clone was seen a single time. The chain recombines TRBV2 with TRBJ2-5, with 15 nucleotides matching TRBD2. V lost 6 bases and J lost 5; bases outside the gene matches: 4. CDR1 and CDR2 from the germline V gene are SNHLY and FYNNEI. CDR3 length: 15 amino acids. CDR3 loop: CASSRTSGGAETQYF. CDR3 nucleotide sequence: TGTGCCAGCAGCCGGACTAGCGGGGGGGCGGAGACCCAGTACTTC.